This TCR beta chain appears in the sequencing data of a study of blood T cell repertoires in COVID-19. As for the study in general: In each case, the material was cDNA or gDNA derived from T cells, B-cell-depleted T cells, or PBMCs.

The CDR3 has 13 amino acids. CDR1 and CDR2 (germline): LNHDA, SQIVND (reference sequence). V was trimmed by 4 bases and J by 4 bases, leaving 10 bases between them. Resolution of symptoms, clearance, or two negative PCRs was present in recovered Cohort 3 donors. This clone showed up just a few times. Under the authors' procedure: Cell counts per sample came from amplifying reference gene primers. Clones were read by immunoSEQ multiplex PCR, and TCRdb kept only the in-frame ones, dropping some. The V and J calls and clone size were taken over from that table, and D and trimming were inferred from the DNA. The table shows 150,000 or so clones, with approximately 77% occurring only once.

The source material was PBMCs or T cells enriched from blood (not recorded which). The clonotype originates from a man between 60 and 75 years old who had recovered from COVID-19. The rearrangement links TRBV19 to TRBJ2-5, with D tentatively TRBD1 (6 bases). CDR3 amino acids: CASSTGTPETQYF. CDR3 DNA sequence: TGTGCCAGTAGTACGGGGACACCAGAGACCCAGTACTTC.